This TCR beta chain was captured in a study of T cell changes during pregnancy in multiple sclerosis. Deletions cut 11 bases from V and 5 bases from J, with 9 bases between. The CDR3 is 11 residues long. Germline CDR1 is MNHNS and CDR2 is SASEGT. Measured with immunoSEQ multiplex PCR; TCRdb has only the in-frame clones, and not every one. Of approximately 64,000 clones detected, about 92% appear once; the ten largest clones hold about 2.1%. The receptor comes from a female donor in good health, enrolled as a control in a pregnancy study. V and J are TRBV6-1 and TRBJ2-2; D call uncertain. Sample: peripheral blood, taken in the second trimester of pregnancy. The CDR3 protein is CAGERTGELFF. CDR3 nucleotide sequence: TGTGCCGGAGAGAGGACCGGGGAGCTGTTTTTT.